The sequence of this TCR beta chain was determined in a study of T cell responses to AZD1222 COVID-19 vaccine. General study findings and limits: The CD4 TCRs associated with vaccination extended across spike and predominated at 160-218 and 743-854.

Method: immunoSEQ multiplex PCR; TCRdb's copy keeps in-frame clones and lacks some. The sample has some 130,000 clones; over 80% are singletons. The CDR3 runs 15 residues. The V segment lost 4 bases and the J segment 4 bases; nucleotides outside the gene matches: 10. Looked up from germline, CDR1 is SGHTA and CDR2 is FQGNSA. Regarding this clone: Antigen unknown.

The chain has TRBV7-2 and TRBJ2-7; 7 nucleotides match TRBD2. The specimen was peripheral blood, collected 28 days after the second AZD1222 dose. This TCR was sampled from an adult who received the AZD1222 COVID-19 vaccine. The CDR3 DNA reads TGTGCCAGCAGCTACTGGTCTAGCGGTGCTTACGAGCAGTACTTC. Translated, it gives CASSYWSSGAYEQYF.